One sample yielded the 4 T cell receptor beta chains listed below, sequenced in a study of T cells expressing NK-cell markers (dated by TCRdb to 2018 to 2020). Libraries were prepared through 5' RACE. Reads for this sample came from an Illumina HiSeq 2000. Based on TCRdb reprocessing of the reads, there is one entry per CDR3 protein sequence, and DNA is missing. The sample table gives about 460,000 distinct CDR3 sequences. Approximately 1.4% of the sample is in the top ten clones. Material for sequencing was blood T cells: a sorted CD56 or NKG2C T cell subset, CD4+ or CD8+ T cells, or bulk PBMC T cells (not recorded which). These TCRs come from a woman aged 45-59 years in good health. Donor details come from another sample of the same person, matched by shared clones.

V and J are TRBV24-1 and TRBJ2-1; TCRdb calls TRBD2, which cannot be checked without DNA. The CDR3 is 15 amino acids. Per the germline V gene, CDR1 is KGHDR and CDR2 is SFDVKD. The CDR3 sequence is CATKLHLGTYNEQFF.

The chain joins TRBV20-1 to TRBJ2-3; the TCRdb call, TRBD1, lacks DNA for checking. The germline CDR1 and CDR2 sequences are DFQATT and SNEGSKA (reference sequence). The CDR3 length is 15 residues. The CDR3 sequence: CSAPGDMLSTDTQYF.

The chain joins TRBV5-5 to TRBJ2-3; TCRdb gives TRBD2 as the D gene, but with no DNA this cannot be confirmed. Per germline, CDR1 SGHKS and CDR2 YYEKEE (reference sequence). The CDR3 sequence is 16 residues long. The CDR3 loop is CASSLVVGRVGDTQYF.

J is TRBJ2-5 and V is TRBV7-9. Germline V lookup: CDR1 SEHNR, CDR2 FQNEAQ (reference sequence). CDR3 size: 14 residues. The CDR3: CASSVRHIGETQYF.